This T cell receptor beta chain came from a study of blood T cells in healthy people across ages. Study in general: About one barcoded beta molecule per two T cells was captured by template switching. The study, taken as a whole, reports: Estimates drawn from one million T cells were deemed to understate diversity. Among T cells, TCR beta diversity per million cells dropped roughly linearly as age rose.

Points on this clonotype: Its target is unknown.

V lost 6 bases, J lost 5 bases, and 16 bases lay in between. Germline loops: CDR1 ENHRY, CDR2 SYGVKD. The CDR3 sequence is 14 residues long. Sample-barcoded 5' priming and a J-beta primer mix drove a second PCR of roughly 6 to 12 cycles. TCRdb reprocessed the 5' RACE reads via MiXCR and lists one record per CDR3 protein. The repertoire consists of 1.4 million or so distinct CDR3 sequences, with about 45% occurring once and the leading ten covering more than 4%. Staff drew around 10 milliliters of peripheral blood from each donor. The sample was blood. The sequence derives from a woman between 18 and 29 years old in good health. The chain links TRBV10-3 to TRBJ2-5; possibly TRBD1 for D (5 bases). This CDR3 is CAIRGAASGETQYF. CDR3 DNA sequence: TGTGCCATCAGAGGGGCCGCCTCGGGTGAGACCCAGTACTTC.